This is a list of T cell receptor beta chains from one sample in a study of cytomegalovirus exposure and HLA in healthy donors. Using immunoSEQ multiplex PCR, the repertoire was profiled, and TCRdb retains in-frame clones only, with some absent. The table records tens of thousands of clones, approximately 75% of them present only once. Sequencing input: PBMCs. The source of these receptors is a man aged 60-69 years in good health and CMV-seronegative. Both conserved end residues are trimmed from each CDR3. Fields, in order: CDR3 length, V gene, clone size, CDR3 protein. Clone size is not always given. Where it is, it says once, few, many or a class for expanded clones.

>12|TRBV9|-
ASSLGDSGNTIY
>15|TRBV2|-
ASSFPKTAPGNYGYT
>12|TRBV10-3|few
AIRGDKSGNTIY
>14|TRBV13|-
ASSPGTGTPNSPLH
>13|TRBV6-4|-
ASSSLGLDNNEQF
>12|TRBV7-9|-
ASSPAAGRYGYT
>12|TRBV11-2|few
ASRPGQTTDTQY
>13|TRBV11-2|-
ASSLGGGTHNEQF
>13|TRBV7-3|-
ASSLTGGANYGYT
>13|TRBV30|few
AWISQGSYNSPLH
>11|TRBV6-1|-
ASSASTGAEAF
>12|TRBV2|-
ASSGTAGRGEAF
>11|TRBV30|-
AWTRGGSYEQY